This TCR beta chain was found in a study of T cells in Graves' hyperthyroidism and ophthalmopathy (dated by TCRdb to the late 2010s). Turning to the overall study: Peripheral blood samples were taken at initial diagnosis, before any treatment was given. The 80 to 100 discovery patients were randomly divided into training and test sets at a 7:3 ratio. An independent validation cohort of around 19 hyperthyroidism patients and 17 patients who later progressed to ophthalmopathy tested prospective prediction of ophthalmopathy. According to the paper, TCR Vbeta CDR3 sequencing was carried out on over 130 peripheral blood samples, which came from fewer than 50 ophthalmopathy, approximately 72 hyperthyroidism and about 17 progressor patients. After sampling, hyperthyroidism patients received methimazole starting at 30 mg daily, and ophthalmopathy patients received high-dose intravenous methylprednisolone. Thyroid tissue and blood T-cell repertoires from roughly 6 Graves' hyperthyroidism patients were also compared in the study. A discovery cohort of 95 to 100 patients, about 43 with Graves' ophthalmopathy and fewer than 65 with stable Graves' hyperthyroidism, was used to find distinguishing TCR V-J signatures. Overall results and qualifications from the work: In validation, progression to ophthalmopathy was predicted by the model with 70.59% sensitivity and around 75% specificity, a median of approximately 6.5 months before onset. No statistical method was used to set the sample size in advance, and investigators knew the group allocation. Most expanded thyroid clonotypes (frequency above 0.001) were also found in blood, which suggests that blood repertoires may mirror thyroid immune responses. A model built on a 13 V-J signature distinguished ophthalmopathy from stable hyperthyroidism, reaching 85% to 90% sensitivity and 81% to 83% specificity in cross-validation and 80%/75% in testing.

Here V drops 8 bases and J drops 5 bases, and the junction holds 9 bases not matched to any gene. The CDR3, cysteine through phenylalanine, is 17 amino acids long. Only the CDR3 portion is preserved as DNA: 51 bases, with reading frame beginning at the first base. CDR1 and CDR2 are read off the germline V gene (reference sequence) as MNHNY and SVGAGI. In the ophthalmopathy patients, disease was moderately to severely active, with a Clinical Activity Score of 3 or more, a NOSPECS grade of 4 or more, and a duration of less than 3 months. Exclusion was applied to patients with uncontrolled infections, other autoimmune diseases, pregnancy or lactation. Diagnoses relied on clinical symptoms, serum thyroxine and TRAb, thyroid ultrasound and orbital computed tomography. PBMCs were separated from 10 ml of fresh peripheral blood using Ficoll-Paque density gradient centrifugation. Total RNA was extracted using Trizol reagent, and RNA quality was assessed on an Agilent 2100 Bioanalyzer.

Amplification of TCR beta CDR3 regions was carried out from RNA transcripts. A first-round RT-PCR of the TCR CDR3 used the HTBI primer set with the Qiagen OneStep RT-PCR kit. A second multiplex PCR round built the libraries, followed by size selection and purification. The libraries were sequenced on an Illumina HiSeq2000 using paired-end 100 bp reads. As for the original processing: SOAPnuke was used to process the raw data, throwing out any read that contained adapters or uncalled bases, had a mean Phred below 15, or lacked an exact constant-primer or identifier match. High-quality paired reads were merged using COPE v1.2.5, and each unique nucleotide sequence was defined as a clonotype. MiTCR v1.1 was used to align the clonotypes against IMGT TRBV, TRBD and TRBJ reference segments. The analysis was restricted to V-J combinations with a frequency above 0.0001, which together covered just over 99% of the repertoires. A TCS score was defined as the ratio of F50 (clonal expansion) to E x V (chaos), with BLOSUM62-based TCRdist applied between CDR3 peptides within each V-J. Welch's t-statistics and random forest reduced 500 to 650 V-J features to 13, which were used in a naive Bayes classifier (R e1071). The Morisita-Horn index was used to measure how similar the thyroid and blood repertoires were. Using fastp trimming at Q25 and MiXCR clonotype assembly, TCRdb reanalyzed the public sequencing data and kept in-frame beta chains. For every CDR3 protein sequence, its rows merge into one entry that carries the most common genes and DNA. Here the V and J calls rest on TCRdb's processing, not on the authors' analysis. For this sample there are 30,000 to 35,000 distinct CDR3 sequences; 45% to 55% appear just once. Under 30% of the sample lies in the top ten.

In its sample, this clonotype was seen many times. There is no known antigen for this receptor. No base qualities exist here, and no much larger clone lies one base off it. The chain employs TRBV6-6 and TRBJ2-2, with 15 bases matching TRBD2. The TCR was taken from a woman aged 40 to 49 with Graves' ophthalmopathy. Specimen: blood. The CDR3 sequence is CASSRGLAGGWTGELFF. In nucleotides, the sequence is TGTGCCAGCTCCCGAGGACTAGCGGGAGGGTGGACCGGGGAGCTGTTTTTT.